The sequence of this T cell receptor (beta chain) was determined in a study of PD-1 blockade in classical Hodgkin lymphoma. Time point in this sample: newly diagnosed, previously untreated cHL patient sample. Using magnetic negative selection, the CD4+ T cells were separated out of thawed PBMCs. Germline V gives CDR1 SGHRS, CDR2 YFSETQ. The V segment lost 1 base and the J segment 5 bases; nucleotides outside the gene matches: 5. CDR3 length equals 15 residues. Only in-frame clones appear in the TCRdb table, and some are missing; sequencing was by immunoSEQ multiplex PCR. Here the sample spans around 26,000 clones, about 90% being singletons.

This chain links TRBV5-1 with TRBJ2-5; 10 nucleotides agree with TRBD2. The origin of this receptor is a human donor with classical Hodgkin lymphoma. Sequencing was performed on CD4+ T cells from blood. The CDR3 region is CASSLKGSGGETQYF. The CDR3 DNA follows: TGCGCCAGCAGCTTGAAGGGTAGCGGGGGGGAGACCCAGTACTTC. Full variable domain (rest looked up from reference TRBV5-1 and TRBJ2-5): KAGVTQTPRYLIKTRGQQVTLSCSPISGHRSVSWYQQTPGQGLQFLFEYFSETQRNKGNFPGRFSGRQFSNSRSEMNVSTLELGDSALYLCASSLKGSGGETQYFGPGTRLLVL.